This TCR beta chain was profiled in a study of neurological immune-mediated disorders. Study results and limitations: The multiple sclerosis repertoire cluster had no clinical or MRI correlate.

The germline V gene has CDR1 SGHRS and CDR2 YFSETQ. The CDR3 is 14 amino acids. Trimming cost V 4 bases and J 3 bases, with 13 bases left between them. Unsorted libraries used 2 million PBMCs kept at -80 degrees C. This clonotype was seen many times. Its target is not known. 5'RACE with 10-nucleotide random UMIs produced the cDNA. TCRdb reprocessed the 5' RACE reads with MiXCR, giving one entry per CDR3 protein. Altogether some 57,000 distinct CDR3 sequences are present, roughly 3.8% being singletons, with the ten largest covering 6% to 7%. The receptor was isolated from a man aged 55 to 70 with multiple sclerosis. What was sequenced was PBMCs. V is TRBV5-1 and J is TRBJ1-1; D unclear. The DNA of the CDR3 is TGCGCCAGCAGCGCTTCGTTCAGCCACACTGAAGCTTTCTTT. This gives the protein CASSASFSHTEAFF.